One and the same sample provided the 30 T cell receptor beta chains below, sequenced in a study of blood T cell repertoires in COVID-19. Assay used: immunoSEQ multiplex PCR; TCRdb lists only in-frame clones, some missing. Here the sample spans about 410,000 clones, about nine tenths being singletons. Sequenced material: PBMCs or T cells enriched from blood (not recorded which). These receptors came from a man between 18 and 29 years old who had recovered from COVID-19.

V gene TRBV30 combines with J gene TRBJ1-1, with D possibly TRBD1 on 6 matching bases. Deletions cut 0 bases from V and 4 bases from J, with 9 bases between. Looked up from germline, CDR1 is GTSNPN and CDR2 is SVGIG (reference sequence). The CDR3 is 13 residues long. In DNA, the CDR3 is TGTGCCTGGAGTGTAACAGGGACCACTGAAGCTTTCTTT. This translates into CAWSVTGTTEAFF.

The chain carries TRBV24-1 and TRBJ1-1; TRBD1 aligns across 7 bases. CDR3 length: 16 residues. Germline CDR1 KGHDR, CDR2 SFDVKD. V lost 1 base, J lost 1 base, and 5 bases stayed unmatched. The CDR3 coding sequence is TGTGCCACCAGTGATTTCTTGGGACAGAGGAACACTGAAGCTTTCTTT. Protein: CATSDFLGQRNTEAFF.

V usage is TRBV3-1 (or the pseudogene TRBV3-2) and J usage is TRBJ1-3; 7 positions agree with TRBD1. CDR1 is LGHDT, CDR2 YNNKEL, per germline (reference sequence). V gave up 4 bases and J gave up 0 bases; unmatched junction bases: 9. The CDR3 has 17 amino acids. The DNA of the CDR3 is TGTGCCAGCAGCCGTTCCGGGACAGAACACTCTGGAAACACCATATATTTT. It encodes CASSRSGTEHSGNTIYF.

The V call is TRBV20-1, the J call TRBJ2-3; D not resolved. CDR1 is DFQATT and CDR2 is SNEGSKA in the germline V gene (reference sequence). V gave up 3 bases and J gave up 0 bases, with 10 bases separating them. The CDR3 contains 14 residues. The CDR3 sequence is CSASRSHSTDTQYF. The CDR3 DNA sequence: TGCAGTGCTAGTCGTAGCCATAGCACAGATACGCAGTATTTT.

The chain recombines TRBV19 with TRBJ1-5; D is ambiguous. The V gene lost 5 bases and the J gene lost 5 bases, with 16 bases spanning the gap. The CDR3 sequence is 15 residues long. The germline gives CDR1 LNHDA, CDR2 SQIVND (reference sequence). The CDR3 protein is CASSARTTADQPQHF. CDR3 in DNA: TGTGCCAGTAGTGCCCGGACTACGGCGGATCAGCCCCAGCATTTT.

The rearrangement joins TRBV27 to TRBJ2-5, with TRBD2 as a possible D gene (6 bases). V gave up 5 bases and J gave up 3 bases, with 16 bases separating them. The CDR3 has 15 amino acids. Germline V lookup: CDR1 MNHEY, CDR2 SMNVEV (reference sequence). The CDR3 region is CASSKTGTSKETQYF. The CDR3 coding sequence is TGTGCCAGCAGTAAAACCGGGACTTCTAAAGAGACCCAGTACTTC.

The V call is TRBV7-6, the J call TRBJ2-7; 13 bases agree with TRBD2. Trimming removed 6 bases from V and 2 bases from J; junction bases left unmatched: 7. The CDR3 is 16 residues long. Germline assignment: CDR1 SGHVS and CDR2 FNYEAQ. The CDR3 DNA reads TGTGCCAGCAGTCTCACCGGGACTAGCGGGGCCTACGAGCAGTACTTC. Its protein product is CASSLTGTSGAYEQYF. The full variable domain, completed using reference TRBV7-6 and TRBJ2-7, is GAGVSQSPRYKVTKRGQDVALRCDPISGHVSLYWYRQALGQGPEFLTYFNYEAQQDKSGLPNDRFSAERPEGSISTLTIQRTEQRDSAMYRCASSLTGTSGAYEQYFGPGTRLTVT.

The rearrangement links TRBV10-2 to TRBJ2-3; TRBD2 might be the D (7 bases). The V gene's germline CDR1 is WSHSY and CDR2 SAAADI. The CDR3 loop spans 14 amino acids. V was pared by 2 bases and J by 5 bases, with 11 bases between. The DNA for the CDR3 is TGCGCCAGCAGTGAGGGGGGGGCGGGAGATACGCAGTATTTT. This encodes CASSEGGAGDTQYF.

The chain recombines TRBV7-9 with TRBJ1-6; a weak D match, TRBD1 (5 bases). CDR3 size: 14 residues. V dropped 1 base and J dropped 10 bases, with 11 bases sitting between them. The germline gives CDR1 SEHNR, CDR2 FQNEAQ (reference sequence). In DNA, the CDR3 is TGTGCCAGCAGCTTAGTGGACATTGGATCACCCCTCCACTTT. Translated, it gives CASSLVDIGSPLHF.

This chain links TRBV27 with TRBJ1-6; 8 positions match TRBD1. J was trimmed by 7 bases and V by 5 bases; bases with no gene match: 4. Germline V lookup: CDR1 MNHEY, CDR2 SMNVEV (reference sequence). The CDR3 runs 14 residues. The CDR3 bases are TGTGCCAGCAGTGGACAGGGCTGGAATTCACCCCTCCACTTT. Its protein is CASSGQGWNSPLHF.

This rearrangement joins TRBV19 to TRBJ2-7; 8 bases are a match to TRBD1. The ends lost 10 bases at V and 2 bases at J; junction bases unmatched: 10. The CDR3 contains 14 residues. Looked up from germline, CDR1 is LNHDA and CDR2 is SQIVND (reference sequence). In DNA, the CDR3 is TGTGCCACCACAACAGGGACAGGTCCCTACGAGCAGTACTTC. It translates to CATTTGTGPYEQYF.

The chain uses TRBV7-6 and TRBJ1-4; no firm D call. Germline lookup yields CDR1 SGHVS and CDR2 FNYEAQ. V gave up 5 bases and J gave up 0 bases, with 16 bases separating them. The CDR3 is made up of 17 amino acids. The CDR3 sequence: CASSLPTPSATNEKLFF. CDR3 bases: TGTGCCAGCAGCCTTCCGACACCGTCTGCAACTAATGAAAAACTGTTTTTT.

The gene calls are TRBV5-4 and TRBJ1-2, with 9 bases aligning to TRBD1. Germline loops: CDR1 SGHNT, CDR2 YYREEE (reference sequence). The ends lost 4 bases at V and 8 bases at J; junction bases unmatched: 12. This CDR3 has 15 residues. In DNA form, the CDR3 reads TGTGCCAGCAGCCCACAGGGACAGGGCGAGAGCGGCTACACCTTC. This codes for CASSPQGQGESGYTF. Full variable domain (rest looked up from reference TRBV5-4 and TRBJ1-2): ETGVTQSPTHLIKTRGQQVTLRCSSQSGHNTVSWYQQALGQGPQFIFQYYREEENGRGNFPPRFSGLQFPNYSSELNVNALELDDSALYLCASSPQGQGESGYTFGSGTRLTVV.

CDR3 DNA: TGTGCCAGCAACCTGGGACTAGGTTACAATGAGCAGTTCTTC. Translated: CASNLGLGYNEQFF. This chain links TRBV5-5 with TRBJ2-1; 8 nucleotides match TRBD2. The V gene end was trimmed by 6 bases and the J gene end by 4 bases; junction bases not matched to a gene: 6. This CDR3 comprises 14 residues. Germline-derived CDR1 and CDR2 are SGHKS and YYEKEE (reference sequence).

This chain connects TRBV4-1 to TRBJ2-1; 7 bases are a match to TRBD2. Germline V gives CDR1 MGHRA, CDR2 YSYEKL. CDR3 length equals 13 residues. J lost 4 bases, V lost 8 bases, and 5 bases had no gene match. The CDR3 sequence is CASATSAYNEQFF. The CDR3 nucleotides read TGCGCCAGCGCAACTAGCGCGTACAATGAGCAGTTCTTC.

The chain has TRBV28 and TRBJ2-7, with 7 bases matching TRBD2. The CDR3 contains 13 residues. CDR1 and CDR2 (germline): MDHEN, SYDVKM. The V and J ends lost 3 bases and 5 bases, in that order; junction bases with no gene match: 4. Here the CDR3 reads CASSFGGVDEQYF. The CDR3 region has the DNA TGTGCCAGCAGTTTTGGGGGGGTGGACGAGCAGTACTTC.

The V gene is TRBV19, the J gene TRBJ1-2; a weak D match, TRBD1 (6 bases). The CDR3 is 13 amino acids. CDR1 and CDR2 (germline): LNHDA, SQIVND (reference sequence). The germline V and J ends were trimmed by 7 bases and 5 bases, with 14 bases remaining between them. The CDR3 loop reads CASTPLGQYGYTF. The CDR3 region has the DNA TGTGCCAGTACCCCCCTCGGACAGTATGGCTACACCTTC.

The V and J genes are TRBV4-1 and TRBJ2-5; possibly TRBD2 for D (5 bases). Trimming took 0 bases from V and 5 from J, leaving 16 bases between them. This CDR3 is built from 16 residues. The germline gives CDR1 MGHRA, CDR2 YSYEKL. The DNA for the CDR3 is TGCGCCAGCAGCCAAGAGGGAACGACGGGATGGGAGACCCAGTACTTC. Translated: CASSQEGTTGWETQYF.

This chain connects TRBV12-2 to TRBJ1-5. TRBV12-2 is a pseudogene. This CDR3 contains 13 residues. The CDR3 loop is CASRSTKVKPQHF. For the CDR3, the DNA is TGTGCAAGTCGCTCCACTAAGGTCAAGCCCCAGCATTTT.

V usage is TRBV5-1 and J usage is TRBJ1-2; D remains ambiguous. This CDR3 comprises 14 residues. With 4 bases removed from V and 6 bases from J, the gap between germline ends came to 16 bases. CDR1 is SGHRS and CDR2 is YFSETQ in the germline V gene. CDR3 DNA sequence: TGCGCCAGCAGCCGCGGTGACGGATACGATGGCTACACCTTC. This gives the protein CASSRGDGYDGYTF.

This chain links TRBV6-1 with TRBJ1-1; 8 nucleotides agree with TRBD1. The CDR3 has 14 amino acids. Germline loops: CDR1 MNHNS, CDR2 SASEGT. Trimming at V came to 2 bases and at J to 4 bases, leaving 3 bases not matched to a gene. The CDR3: CASSERQGITEAFF. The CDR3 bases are TGTGCCAGCAGTGAACGACAGGGGATCACTGAAGCTTTCTTT.

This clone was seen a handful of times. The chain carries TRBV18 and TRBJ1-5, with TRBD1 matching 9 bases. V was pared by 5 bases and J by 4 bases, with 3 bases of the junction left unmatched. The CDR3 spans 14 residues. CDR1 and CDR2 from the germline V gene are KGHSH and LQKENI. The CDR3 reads CASSDRGKNQPQHF. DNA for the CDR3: TGTGCCAGCTCAGACAGGGGGAAAAATCAGCCCCAGCATTTT. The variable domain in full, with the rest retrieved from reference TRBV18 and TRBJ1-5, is NAGVMQNPRHLVRRRGQEARLRCSPMKGHSHVYWYRQLPEEGLKFMVYLQKENIIDESGMPKERFSAEFPKEGPSILRIQQVVRGDSAAYFCASSDRGKNQPQHFGDGTRLSIL.

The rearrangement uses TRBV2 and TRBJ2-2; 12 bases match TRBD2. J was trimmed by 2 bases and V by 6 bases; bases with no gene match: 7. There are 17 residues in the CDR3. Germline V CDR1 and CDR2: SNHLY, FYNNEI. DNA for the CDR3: TGTGCCAGCAGGGCCCCTAGCGGGGGGGCCAACACCGGGGAGCTGTTTTTT. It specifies CASRAPSGGANTGELFF.

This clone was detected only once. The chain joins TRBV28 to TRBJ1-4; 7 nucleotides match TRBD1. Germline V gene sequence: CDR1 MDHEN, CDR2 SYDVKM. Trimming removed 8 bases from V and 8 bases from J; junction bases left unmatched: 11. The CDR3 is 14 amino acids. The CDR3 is CASGLTGVEEKLFF. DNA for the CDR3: TGTGCCAGCGGATTAACAGGGGTGGAGGAAAAACTGTTTTTT.

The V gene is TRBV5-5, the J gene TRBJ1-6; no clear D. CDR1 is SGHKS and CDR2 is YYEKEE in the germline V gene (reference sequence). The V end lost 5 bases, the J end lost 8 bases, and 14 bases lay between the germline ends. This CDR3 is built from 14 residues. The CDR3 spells CASSRQSIYSPLHF. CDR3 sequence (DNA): TGTGCCAGCAGTCGACAATCTATATATTCACCCCTCCACTTT.

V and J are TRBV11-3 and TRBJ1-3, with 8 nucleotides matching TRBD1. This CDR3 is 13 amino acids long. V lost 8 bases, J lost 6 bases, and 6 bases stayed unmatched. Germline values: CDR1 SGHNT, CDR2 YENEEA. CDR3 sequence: CASADRGVNTIYF. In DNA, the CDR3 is TGTGCCAGCGCAGACAGGGGTGTAAACACCATATATTTT.

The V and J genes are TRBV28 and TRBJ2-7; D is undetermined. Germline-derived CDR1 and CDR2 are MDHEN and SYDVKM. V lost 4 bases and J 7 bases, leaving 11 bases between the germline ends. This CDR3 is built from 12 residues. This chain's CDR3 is CASSSTPREQYF. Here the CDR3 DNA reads TGTGCCAGCAGTTCCACTCCTAGAGAGCAGTACTTC.

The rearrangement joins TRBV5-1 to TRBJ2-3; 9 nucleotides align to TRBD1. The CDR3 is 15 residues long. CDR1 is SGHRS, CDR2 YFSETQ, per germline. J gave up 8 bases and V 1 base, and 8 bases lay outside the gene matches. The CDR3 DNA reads TGCGCCAGCAGCTTGATAACAGGGGGCGCGGGTACGCAGTATTTT. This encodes CASSLITGGAGTQYF.

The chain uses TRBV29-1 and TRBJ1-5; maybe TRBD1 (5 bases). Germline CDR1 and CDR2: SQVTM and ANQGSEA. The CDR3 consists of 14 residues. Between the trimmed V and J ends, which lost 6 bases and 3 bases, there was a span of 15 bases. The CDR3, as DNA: TGCAGCGTCTCAGGAGGGGTCGACAATCAGCCCCAGCATTTT. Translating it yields CSVSGGVDNQPQHF.

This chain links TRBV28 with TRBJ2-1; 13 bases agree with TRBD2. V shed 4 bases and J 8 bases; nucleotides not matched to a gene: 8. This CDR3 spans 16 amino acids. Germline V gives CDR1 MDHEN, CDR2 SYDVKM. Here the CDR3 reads CASSSPWTSGRYEQFF. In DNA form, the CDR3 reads TGTGCCAGCAGTTCCCCTTGGACTAGCGGGAGATATGAGCAGTTCTTC.